One sample yielded the 30 T cell receptor beta chains listed below, sequenced in a study of blood T cell repertoires in COVID-19. The assay was immunoSEQ multiplex PCR, and TCRdb's table has in-frame clones only and misses some. The sample lists about 400,000 clones; around nine tenths were seen once. Sample: peripheral blood. The receptors were gathered from a human donor in a cohort sampled during active COVID-19.

This chain links TRBV7-2 with TRBJ1-5, with D maybe TRBD1 (5 bases). Germline CDR1 and CDR2: SGHTA and FQGNSA. The CDR3 totals 16 residues. V dropped 2 bases and J dropped 3 bases, with 14 bases sitting between them. In DNA, the CDR3 is TGTGCCAGCAGCTTATTGGGTAGGGGTGCCAATCAGCCCCAGCATTTT. Protein: CASSLLGRGANQPQHF.

The chain has TRBV10-1 and TRBJ2-7; 9 positions match TRBD2. With V trimmed by 3 bases and J by 5 bases, 11 bases remained unmatched. The CDR3 runs 16 residues. Germline-derived CDR1 and CDR2 are WNHNN and SYGVQD (reference sequence). The CDR3 sequence is CASSEDFAGGPHEQYF. CDR3 sequence (DNA): TGCGCCAGCAGTGAAGATTTCGCGGGAGGGCCGCACGAGCAGTACTTC.

In DNA, the CDR3 is TGCGCCAGCAGCGAGGGAGGGTTCGTCGGGGAGCTGTTTTTT. Protein sequence: CASSEGGFVGELFF. J is TRBJ2-2 and V is TRBV5-1, with 7 nucleotides matching TRBD2. This CDR3 contains 14 residues. V lost 4 bases to trimming and J lost 7 bases; unmatched junction nucleotides: 7. The germline V gene encodes CDR1 SGHRS and CDR2 YFSETQ.

The V and J genes are TRBV7-9 and TRBJ1-2, with 7 bases aligning to TRBD1. The V gene's germline CDR1 is SEHNR and CDR2 FQNEAQ (reference sequence). The CDR3 has 15 residues. J gave up 5 bases and V 5 bases, and 11 bases lay outside the gene matches. CDR3 loop: CASSPPSGTVYGYTF. The CDR3 coding sequence is TGTGCCAGCAGCCCGCCCTCTGGGACAGTGTATGGCTACACCTTC.

J is TRBJ1-2 and V is TRBV29-1; 7 bases are shared with TRBD1. The CDR3 sequence is 13 residues long. V shed 4 bases and J 3 bases; nucleotides not matched to a gene: 5. Germline V gene lookup returns CDR1 SQVTM and CDR2 ANQGSEA. The DNA of the CDR3 is TGCAGCGTTGGACAGGGTATGGACTATGGCTACACCTTC. Protein product: CSVGQGMDYGYTF.

The chain links TRBV2 to TRBJ2-1, with D possibly matching TRBD1 (6 bases). The CDR3 runs to 15 residues. Germline CDR1 is SNHLY and CDR2 is FYNNEI. Trimming removed 2 bases at V and 5 bases at J, with 13 bases between. CDR3: CASSELGALNNEQFF. CDR3 DNA sequence: TGTGCCAGCAGTGAATTGGGGGCCCTTAACAATGAGCAGTTCTTC.

The J gene is TRBJ2-5, the V gene TRBV25-1, with D perhaps matching TRBD2 (6 bases). This CDR3 has 13 amino acids. Trimming cost V 3 bases and J 6 bases, with 11 bases left between them. From germline, CDR1 is MGHDK and CDR2 SYGVNS. CDR3: CASSEIGRKTQYF. In DNA form, the CDR3 reads TGTGCCAGCAGTGAGATAGGGAGGAAGACCCAGTACTTC.

The genes are TRBV25-1 and TRBJ1-2; 7 nucleotides line up with TRBD1. This CDR3 has 15 residues. With 1 base clipped from V and 6 bases from J, the junction kept 8 bases outside the gene matches. Germline CDR1 MGHDK, CDR2 SYGVNS. The CDR3 region has the DNA TGTGCCAGCAGTGAATTGGGGACAGCTATCCATGGCTACACCTTC. It translates to CASSELGTAIHGYTF.

The V call is TRBV27, the J call TRBJ2-3; 7 bases agree with TRBD2. V shed 5 bases, J shed 0 bases, and the junction held 11 bases outside the gene matches. CDR1 and CDR2 (germline): MNHEY, SMNVEV (reference sequence). This CDR3 has 17 residues. The CDR3 loop reads CASSPLILARSTDTQYF. CDR3 DNA: TGTGCCAGCAGTCCGCTCATACTAGCGCGAAGCACAGATACGCAGTATTTT.

The chain recombines TRBV7-8 with TRBJ1-4; no definite D call. This CDR3 has 14 amino acids. Germline V gives CDR1 SGHVS, CDR2 FQNEAQ. Trimming removed 8 bases at V and 4 bases at J, with 14 bases between. The CDR3 reads CASSGSAGNEKLFF. Here the CDR3 DNA reads TGTGCCAGCTCCGGAAGTGCGGGTAATGAAAAACTGTTTTTT.

The rearrangement joins TRBV19 to TRBJ2-1, with 7 bases aligning to TRBD2. V shed 5 bases and J 5 bases; nucleotides not matched to a gene: 3. Germline assignment: CDR1 LNHDA and CDR2 SQIVND (reference sequence). This CDR3 has 13 amino acids. CDR3 in amino acids: CASSFLADNEQFF. CDR3 nucleotide sequence: TGTGCCAGTAGTTTCCTAGCGGACAATGAGCAGTTCTTC.

The chain uses TRBV9 and TRBJ2-5, with D unclear. Germline loops: CDR1 SGDLS, CDR2 YYNGEE. The length of the CDR3 is 15 residues. V was shortened by 0 bases and J by 2 bases, with 11 bases between the two germline ends. CDR3: CASSVDYGFQETQYF. The CDR3 DNA sequence: TGTGCCAGCAGCGTAGATTACGGGTTTCAAGAGACCCAGTACTTC. Based on the CDR3 plus reference TRBV9 and TRBJ2-5, the full variable domain is DSGVTQTPKHLITATGQRVTLRCSPRSGDLSVYWYQQSLDQGLQFLIQYYNGEERAKGNILERFSAQQFPDLHSELNLSSLELGDSALYFCASSVDYGFQETQYFGPGTRLLVL.

The chain recombines TRBV4-1 with TRBJ1-2; 7 nucleotides agree with TRBD1. The germline CDR1 and CDR2 sequences are MGHRA and YSYEKL. The CDR3 runs 14 residues. V was pared by 2 bases and J by 8 bases, with 8 bases of the junction left unmatched. CDR3 in amino acids: CASSQKPQGGGYTF. For the CDR3, the DNA is TGCGCCAGCAGCCAAAAACCCCAGGGGGGCGGCTACACCTTC.

V gene TRBV5-1 combines with J gene TRBJ2-5, with 7 bases matching TRBD2. The V and J ends lost 4 bases and 3 bases, in that order; junction bases with no gene match: 12. This CDR3 is built from 16 residues. The germline gives CDR1 SGHRS, CDR2 YFSETQ. CDR3 region: CASSPLPLAVKETQYF. The CDR3 DNA follows: TGCGCCAGCAGCCCCTTGCCGCTAGCGGTAAAAGAGACCCAGTACTTC.

The chain links TRBV5-8 to TRBJ2-3, with unresolved D. Trimming stripped 4 bases from V and 0 bases from J, with 9 bases between. Germline V gene sequence: CDR1 SGHTS, CDR2 YDEGEE. The CDR3 runs to 14 residues. In DNA form, the CDR3 reads TGTGCCAGCAGCCCCAGTCTTAGCACAGATACGCAGTATTTT. It codes for CASSPSLSTDTQYF.

The gene calls are TRBV19 and TRBJ2-5; D is uncertain. The CDR3 is 12 amino acids. Germline V gene sequence: CDR1 LNHDA, CDR2 SQIVND (reference sequence). The V and J ends lost 0 bases and 3 bases respectively, with 2 bases between them. Written as DNA, the CDR3 is TGTGCCAGTAGTATAGACGAAGAGACCCAGTACTTC. Amino acid sequence: CASSIDEETQYF.

The chain has TRBV12-3 or TRBV12-4 and TRBJ2-7; no clear D. V dropped 4 bases and J dropped 1 base, with 5 bases sitting between them. The CDR3 covers 12 residues. The CDR3 sequence is CASSSRSYEQYF. The CDR3 DNA follows: TGTGCCAGCAGTTCCAGATCCTACGAGCAGTACTTC.

This clone showed up just once. The chain has TRBV20-1 and TRBJ2-1; D remains ambiguous. The germline V and J ends were trimmed by 6 bases and 4 bases, with 7 bases remaining between them. The CDR3 contains 11 residues. In germline, CDR1 is DFQATT, CDR2 SNEGSKA (reference sequence). The CDR3 loop reads CSADTYNEQFF. CDR3 DNA: TGCAGTGCCGATACTTACAATGAGCAGTTCTTC.

The genes are TRBV29-1 and TRBJ1-2, with no clear D. CDR3 length: 11 amino acids. The ends were cut back, 5 bases at V and 5 bases at J, with 9 bases in the middle. Germline V CDR1 and CDR2: SQVTM, ANQGSEA. The CDR3 here is CSVWAAYGYTF. As DNA, the CDR3 is TGCAGCGTTTGGGCAGCTTATGGCTACACCTTC.

The CDR3 sequence is CASSQVSRANEQFF. The CDR3 DNA follows: TGTGCCAGCAGCCAAGTCTCCAGGGCTAATGAGCAGTTCTTC. The chain is built from TRBV3-1 (or the pseudogene TRBV3-2) and TRBJ2-1; tentatively, D is TRBD1 (5 bases). Germline V lookup: CDR1 LGHDT, CDR2 YNNKEL (reference sequence). V was pared by 1 base and J by 7 bases, with 11 bases between. The CDR3 length is 14 residues.

V and J are TRBV27 and TRBJ1-1, with D unclear. V lost 6 bases and J lost 2, with 13 bases in between. The CDR3 sequence is 14 residues long. Germline V gene sequence: CDR1 MNHEY, CDR2 SMNVEV (reference sequence). The CDR3 is CASRLIPSNTEAFF. DNA for the CDR3: TGTGCCAGCAGACTTATCCCCTCCAACACTGAAGCTTTCTTT.

V gene TRBV24-1 combines with J gene TRBJ2-7; 9 positions agree with TRBD1. CDR1 KGHDR and CDR2 SFDVKD come from the germline V gene. The CDR3 runs to 20 residues. The V segment lost 8 bases and the J segment 3 bases; nucleotides outside the gene matches: 25. The CDR3 loop is CATTVGARDRVRLAVYEQYF. The CDR3 DNA follows: TGTGCCACCACCGTGGGGGCCCGGGACAGGGTACGTCTGGCCGTCTACGAGCAGTACTTC.

The chain carries TRBV7-9 and TRBJ2-7; 8 nucleotides match TRBD2. Germline V lookup: CDR1 SEHNR, CDR2 FQNEAQ (reference sequence). J gave up 3 bases and V 3 bases, and 4 bases lay outside the gene matches. This CDR3 is built from 14 residues. The DNA of the CDR3 is TGTGCCAGCAGCTTTAGCGGGGCCAACTACGAGCAGTACTTC. This gives the protein CASSFSGANYEQYF.

This rearrangement joins TRBV10-3 to TRBJ1-5; maybe TRBD1 (6 bases). The CDR3 runs 16 residues. V was shortened by 2 bases and J by 9 bases, with 20 bases between the two germline ends. CDR1 is ENHRY, CDR2 SYGVKD, per germline. The CDR3 region has the DNA TGTGCCATCAGTGAGACCCCGACAGGTGAAGATTCGCCCCAGCATTTT. It specifies CAISETPTGEDSPQHF.

V and J are TRBV5-6 and TRBJ1-6; D remains ambiguous. Trimming removed 2 bases at V and 8 bases at J, with 8 bases between. The CDR3 has 13 residues. From germline, CDR1 is SGHDT and CDR2 YYEEEE. The CDR3 protein is CASSFGDHSPLHF. The DNA of the CDR3 is TGTGCCAGCAGCTTCGGGGATCATTCACCCCTCCACTTT.

The V and J genes are TRBV10-3 and TRBJ1-3, with TRBD1 matching over 7 bases. The J segment lost 0 bases and the V segment lost 6 bases, leaving 8 bases of the junction unmatched. Looked up from germline, CDR1 is ENHRY and CDR2 is SYGVKD. This CDR3 is 16 amino acids long. CDR3 in amino acids: CAIRPGQSYSGNTIYF. The CDR3 nucleotides are TGTGCCATCAGACCGGGACAGTCCTACTCTGGAAACACCATATATTTT.

V usage is TRBV3-1 (or the pseudogene TRBV3-2) and J usage is TRBJ2-2; TRBD1 matches at 8 bases. This CDR3 is built from 14 residues. The germline V gene has CDR1 LGHDT and CDR2 YNNKEL (reference sequence). V shed 6 bases, J shed 4 bases, and the junction held 4 bases outside the gene matches. The DNA for the CDR3 is TGTGCCAGCAGTACAGGGGGAGGCACCGGGGAGCTGTTTTTT. It encodes CASSTGGGTGELFF.

Points on this clone: The DNA is left out, because the CDR3 cannot be placed on it with certainty; the CDR3 is given as TCRdb lists it. The chain has TRBV6-4 and TRBJ2-1; the table gives TRBD2 as D, unverified against the DNA. The CDR3 is 13 residues long, ends included. The germline gives CDR1 MRHNA, CDR2 SNTAGT. CDR3 in amino acids: CASSRDFGNEQFF.

The chain combines TRBV18 with TRBJ1-3; the D gene is possibly TRBD1 (6 bases). Germline values: CDR1 KGHSH, CDR2 LQKENI. V gave up 3 bases and J gave up 4 bases, with 10 bases separating them. CDR3 size: 14 residues. CDR3 DNA: TGTGCCAGCTCACCGGACAGCTTGGGAAACACCATATATTTT. Its translation is CASSPDSLGNTIYF.

The table lists this clone with a few counts. The genes are TRBV2 and TRBJ1-4; TRBD1 is a possible D gene (5 bases). The germline V gene encodes CDR1 SNHLY and CDR2 FYNNEI. Trimming stripped 2 bases from V and 4 bases from J, with 17 bases between. This CDR3 contains 17 residues. CDR3 DNA: TGTGCCAGCAGTGAACGTCGGCAAGGGGATTTTAATGAAAAACTGTTTTTT. Protein sequence: CASSERRQGDFNEKLFF.